This T cell receptor (beta chain) originates from a study of cytomegalovirus exposure and HLA in healthy donors. PCR used 60 Vbeta primers and 13 Jbeta primers. Sequencing used immunoSEQ multiplex PCR; TCRdb keeps in-frame clones, though not all of them. The data show 140,000 to 150,000 clones, and the top ten clones hold about 1.7%. The CDR3 runs to 13 residues. The V end lost 5 bases, the J end lost 9 bases, and 14 bases lay between the germline ends. CDR1 is SGHTA, CDR2 FQGTGA, per germline. V and J are TRBV7-3 and TRBJ2-1; a weak D match, TRBD2 (5 bases). The sequence was collected from a woman aged 50 to 60 in good health and CMV-seronegative. The sample comprised PBMCs. CDR3 in DNA: TGTGCCAGCAGCCTACCCGGGAAGAGTGAGCAGTTCTTC. This sequence encodes CASSLPGKSEQFF.